The 19 T cell receptor beta chains below were found in one sample sequenced in a study of blood T cell repertoires in COVID-19. Clones were read by immunoSEQ multiplex PCR, and TCRdb kept only the in-frame ones, dropping some. The table records 250,000 or so clones, around 88% of them present only once. The sequenced material came from peripheral blood. All receptors derive from an elderly man with acute or convalescent COVID-19.

Notes on this clone: The sample carries other DNA sequences with the same CDR3. The chain recombines TRBV6-5 with TRBJ1-6; possible D gene TRBD1, 6 bases. CDR1 is MNHEY and CDR2 is SVGAGI in the germline V gene. CDR3 size: 15 residues. V gave up 0 bases and J gave up 5 bases, with 8 bases separating them. In DNA form, the CDR3 reads TGTGCCAGCAGTTACTCCAACAGGGATAATTCACCCCTCCACTTT. Translating it yields CASSYSNRDNSPLHF.

V gene TRBV28 combines with J gene TRBJ2-2; possible D gene TRBD1, 5 bases. The CDR3 extends over 15 amino acids. Germline V lookup: CDR1 MDHEN, CDR2 SYDVKM. Trimming removed 7 bases from V and 3 bases from J, with 15 bases in between. This CDR3 reads CASISGAGHTGELFF. Here the CDR3 DNA reads TGTGCCAGCATCTCTGGGGCAGGGCACACCGGGGAGCTGTTTTTT.

This chain links TRBV19 with TRBJ2-1; TRBD1 matches at 8 bases. The germline V gene encodes CDR1 LNHDA and CDR2 SQIVND (reference sequence). V lost 2 bases and J lost 4; bases outside the gene matches: 4. This CDR3 has 15 residues. For the CDR3, the DNA is TGTGCCAGTAGTATAATAAGGACAGGGTACAATGAGCAGTTCTTC. As protein: CASSIIRTGYNEQFF.

The rearrangement links TRBV14 to TRBJ1-2; no clear D gene. Germline CDR1 and CDR2: SGHDN and FVKESK. This CDR3 has 13 amino acids. Trimming shortened V by 4 bases and J by 5 bases, and 11 bases separated the two germline ends. CDR3 coding DNA: TGTGCCAGCAGCCCCTCGGGTCTTTATGGCTACACCTTC. Amino acid sequence: CASSPSGLYGYTF.

Of note for this clone: The germline gene is not matched at one end of the junction; a read error may be the cause. The gene calls are TRBV6-1 and TRBJ2-3; the D is unclear. The CDR3 spans 16 residues. Germline V gene data show CDR1 as MNHNS and CDR2 as SASEGT. This CDR3 reads CASREEMVLRTDTQYF. The CDR3 DNA reads TGTGCCAGCAGGGAAGAAATGGTACTGCGAACAGATACGCAGTATTTT.

The chain joins TRBV6-1 to TRBJ2-7, with D possibly matching TRBD2 (5 bases). The CDR3 sequence is 15 residues long. Trimming stripped 2 bases from V and 2 bases from J, with 13 bases between. The V gene's germline CDR1 is MNHNS and CDR2 SASEGT. In DNA form, the CDR3 reads TGTGCCAGCAGTGAACGGGGAACACTCGCCTACGAGCAGTACTTC. As protein: CASSERGTLAYEQYF.

The chain recombines TRBV5-1 with TRBJ2-2; 9 bases align to TRBD2. Looked up from germline, CDR1 is SGHRS and CDR2 is YFSETQ. V shed 1 base, J shed 8 bases, and the junction held 12 bases outside the gene matches. The CDR3 loop spans 17 amino acids. The CDR3 DNA reads as TGCGCCAGCAGCTTGAGTTCTGCGGGAGGGCCGACTGGGGAGCTGTTTTTT. It is translated as CASSLSSAGGPTGELFF.

The chain links TRBV5-6 to TRBJ1-1; 8 nucleotides line up with TRBD1. Per the germline V gene, CDR1 is SGHDT and CDR2 is YYEEEE. Trimming took 2 bases from V and 5 from J; bases not matched to a gene: 8. This CDR3 spans 15 amino acids. This CDR3 reads CASSFWDRRRTEAFF. The CDR3 DNA follows: TGTGCCAGCAGCTTTTGGGACAGGCGAAGGACTGAAGCTTTCTTT.

The chain joins TRBV6-6 to TRBJ2-7; D is unclear. The CDR3 runs 11 residues. Germline CDR1 and CDR2: MNHNY and SVGAGI (reference sequence). The V end was cut by 6 bases, the J end by 7 bases, with 10 bases between. This chain's CDR3 is CASSPGGEQYF. CDR3 coding DNA: TGTGCCAGCAGCCCAGGTGGGGAGCAGTACTTC.

V and J are TRBV7-9 and TRBJ2-7; tentatively, D is TRBD2 (5 bases). CDR3 length: 14 amino acids. Germline V gene lookup returns CDR1 SEHNR and CDR2 FQNEAQ (reference sequence). The V end was cut by 4 bases, the J end by 5 bases, with 15 bases between. The CDR3 nucleotides are TGTGCCAGCAGCTCGATCTTAGGAGGAAACGAGCAGTACTTC. Translation: CASSSILGGNEQYF.

In the case of this clone: Likely a read error: the CDR3 ends without its conserved phenylalanine or tryptophan. The limits of the CDR3 on the DNA are not certain, so only TCRdb's listed CDR3 is given. This chain connects TRBV5-6 to TRBJ1-1; the table calls TRBD1, which could not be checked here. Counting both end residues, the CDR3 totals 12 amino acids. Looked up from germline, CDR1 is SGHDT and CDR2 is YYEEEE. CDR3: CASSWRRQGATL.

The chain uses TRBV4-1 and TRBJ2-7, with D tentatively TRBD2 (6 bases). The germline V gene has CDR1 MGHRA and CDR2 YSYEKL. Between the trimmed V and J ends, which lost 0 bases and 2 bases, there was a span of 11 bases. The CDR3 sequence is 15 residues long. The CDR3 DNA follows: TGCGCCAGCAGCCAAGAGGCAGGGAGGACCTACGAGCAGTACTTC. This encodes CASSQEAGRTYEQYF.

This sequence joins TRBV19 and TRBJ2-3; 7 nucleotides align to TRBD2. Per germline, CDR1 LNHDA and CDR2 SQIVND (reference sequence). After removal of 9 bases from V and 4 bases from J, the junction contained 7 bases not matched to a gene. The CDR3 contains 13 residues. CDR3 protein: CASLASGADTQYF. The CDR3 bases are TGTGCCAGCCTCGCAAGCGGGGCAGATACGCAGTATTTT.

The rearrangement uses TRBV6-2 or TRBV6-3 and TRBJ1-5; D not certain. V was trimmed by 4 bases and J by 9 bases, leaving 19 bases between them. The CDR3 totals 15 residues. Germline CDR1 and CDR2: MNHEY and SVGEGT. The CDR3 nucleotides read TGTGCCAGCAGTTCAAATTTCCTGTTGCTAGGGCCCCAGCATTTT. Translated: CASSSNFLLLGPQHF.

The rearrangement links TRBV25-1 to TRBJ2-7; D ambiguous. This CDR3 contains 13 residues. V shed 5 bases and J shed 6 bases, with 14 bases lying between them. Per germline, CDR1 MGHDK and CDR2 SYGVNS. The CDR3 region has the DNA TGTGCCAGCAGTCTTGACCTAGTAAGCGAGCAGTACTTC. Protein: CASSLDLVSEQYF.

This chain links TRBV7-2 with TRBJ1-4, with no clear D. This CDR3 comprises 16 residues. Trimming pared 3 bases from V and 4 bases from J, leaving 15 bases between. Germline V gene data show CDR1 as SGHTA and CDR2 as FQGNSA. Here the CDR3 reads CASSLSLGRSNEKLFF. In nucleotides, the CDR3 is TGTGCCAGCAGCTTGTCCTTAGGGAGGAGTAATGAAAAACTGTTTTTT.

The rearrangement links TRBV6-5 to TRBJ1-1, with TRBD1 matching 9 bases. Germline V gives CDR1 MNHEY, CDR2 SVGAGI. The CDR3 loop spans 14 amino acids. V lost 5 bases, J lost 11 bases, and 12 bases stayed unmatched. The CDR3, as DNA: TGTGCCAGCAGTCCCGTCACGACAGGGGGTTCGGCTTTCTTT. It is translated as CASSPVTTGGSAFF.

This chain uses TRBV5-1 with TRBJ1-5, with D unresolved. The length of the CDR3 is 14 residues. V was trimmed by 2 bases and J by 6 bases, leaving 12 bases between them. CDR1 and CDR2 (germline): SGHRS, YFSETQ. The CDR3 reads CASSFSREPQPQHF. The CDR3 coding sequence is TGCGCCAGCAGCTTTTCGAGGGAGCCTCAGCCCCAGCATTTT.

This chain uses TRBV7-2 with TRBJ2-1; TRBD2 agrees at 7 bases. CDR3 size: 15 residues. Germline values: CDR1 SGHTA, CDR2 FQGNSA. V shed 3 bases and J 1 base; nucleotides not matched to a gene: 3. The CDR3 sequence is CASSFGGRSYNEQFF. CDR3 sequence (DNA): TGTGCCAGCAGCTTCGGGGGGAGATCCTACAATGAGCAGTTCTTC.